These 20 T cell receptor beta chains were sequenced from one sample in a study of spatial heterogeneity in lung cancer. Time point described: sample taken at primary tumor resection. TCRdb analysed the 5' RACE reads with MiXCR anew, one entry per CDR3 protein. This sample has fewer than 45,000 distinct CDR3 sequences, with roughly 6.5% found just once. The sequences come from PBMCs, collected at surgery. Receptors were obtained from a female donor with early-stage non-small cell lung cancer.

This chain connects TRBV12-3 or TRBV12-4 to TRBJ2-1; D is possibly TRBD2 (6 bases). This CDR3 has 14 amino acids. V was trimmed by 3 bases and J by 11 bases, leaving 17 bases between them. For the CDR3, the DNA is TGTGCCAGCAGTTTCTCGGGGGACCTTCGACAGCAGTTCTTC. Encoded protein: CASSFSGDLRQQFF.

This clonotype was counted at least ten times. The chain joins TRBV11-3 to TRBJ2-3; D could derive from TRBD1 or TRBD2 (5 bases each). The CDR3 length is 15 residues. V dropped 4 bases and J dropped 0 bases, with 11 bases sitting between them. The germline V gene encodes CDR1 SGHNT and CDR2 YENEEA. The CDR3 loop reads CASSYGGASTDTQYF. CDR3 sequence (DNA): TGTGCCAGCAGCTATGGGGGAGCTAGCACAGATACGCAGTATTTT.

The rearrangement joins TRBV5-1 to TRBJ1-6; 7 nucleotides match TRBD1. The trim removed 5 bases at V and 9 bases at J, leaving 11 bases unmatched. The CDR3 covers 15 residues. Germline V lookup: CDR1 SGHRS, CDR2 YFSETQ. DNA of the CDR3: TGCGCCAGCAGGGCGGACAGGTATGCCGGTTCACCCCTCCACTTT. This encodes CASRADRYAGSPLHF.

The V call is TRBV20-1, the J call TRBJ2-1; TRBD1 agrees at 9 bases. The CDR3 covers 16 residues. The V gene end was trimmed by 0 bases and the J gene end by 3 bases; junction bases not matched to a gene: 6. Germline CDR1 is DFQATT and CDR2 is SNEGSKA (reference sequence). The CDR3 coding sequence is TGCAGTGCTAGAGACTTCCGGGACAGGGTCTACAATGAGCAGTTCTTC. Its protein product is CSARDFRDRVYNEQFF.

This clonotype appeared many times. CDR3 region: CASSLDGLASDTQYF. CDR3 coding DNA: TGTGCCAGCAGTTTAGACGGGTTGGCCTCAGATACGCAGTATTTT. The gene calls are TRBV12-3 or TRBV12-4 and TRBJ2-3; D remains ambiguous. The CDR3 extends over 15 amino acids. V was trimmed by 1 base and J by 4 bases, leaving 12 bases between them.

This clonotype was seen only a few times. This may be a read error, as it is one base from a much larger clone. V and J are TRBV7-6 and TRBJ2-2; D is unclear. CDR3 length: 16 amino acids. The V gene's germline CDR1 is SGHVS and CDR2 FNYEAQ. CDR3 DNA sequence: TGTGTCAGCAGCTTAGTTCCAAGATCGGGCACCGGGGAGCTGTTTTTT. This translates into CVSSLVPRSGTGELFF.

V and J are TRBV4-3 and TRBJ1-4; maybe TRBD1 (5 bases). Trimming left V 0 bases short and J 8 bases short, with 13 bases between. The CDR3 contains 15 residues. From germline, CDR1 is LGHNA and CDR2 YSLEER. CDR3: CASSQDGQGSEKLFF. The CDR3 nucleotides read TGCGCCAGCAGCCAAGATGGGCAGGGTAGCGAAAAACTGTTTTTT.

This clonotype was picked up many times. DNA for the CDR3: TGCGCCAGCAGCTTGGCAGGGGACTATTACGAGCAGTACTTC. It yields the protein CASSLAGDYYEQYF. The V gene is TRBV5-1, the J gene TRBJ2-7; tentatively, D is TRBD2 (7 bases). V was trimmed by 0 bases and J by 4 bases, leaving 11 bases between them. In germline, CDR1 is SGHRS, CDR2 YFSETQ. This CDR3 comprises 14 residues. Full variable domain (missing parts from reference TRBV5-1 and TRBJ2-7): KAGVTQTPRYLIKTRGQQVTLSCSPISGHRSVSWYQQTPGQGLQFLFEYFSETQRNKGNFPGRFSGRQFSNSRSEMNVSTLELGDSALYLCASSLAGDYYEQYFGPGTRLTVT.

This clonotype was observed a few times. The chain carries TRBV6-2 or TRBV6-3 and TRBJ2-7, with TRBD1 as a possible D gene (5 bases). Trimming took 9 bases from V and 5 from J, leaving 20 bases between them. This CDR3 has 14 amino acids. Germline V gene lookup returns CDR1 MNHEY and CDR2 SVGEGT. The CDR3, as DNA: TGTGCCAGTTCCCGATGGGGCGCAGGAGACGAGCAGTACTTC. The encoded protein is CASSRWGAGDEQYF.

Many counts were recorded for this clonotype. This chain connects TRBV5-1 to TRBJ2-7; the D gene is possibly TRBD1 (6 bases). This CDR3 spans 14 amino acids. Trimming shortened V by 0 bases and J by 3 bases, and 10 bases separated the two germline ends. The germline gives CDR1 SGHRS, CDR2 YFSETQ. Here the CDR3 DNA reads TGCGCCAGCAGCTTGGTTACAGGGAACTACGAGCAGTACTTC. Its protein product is CASSLVTGNYEQYF.

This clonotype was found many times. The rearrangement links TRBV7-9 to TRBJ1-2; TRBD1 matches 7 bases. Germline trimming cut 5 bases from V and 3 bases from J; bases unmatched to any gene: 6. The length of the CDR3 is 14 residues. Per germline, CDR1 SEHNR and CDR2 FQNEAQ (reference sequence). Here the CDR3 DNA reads TGTGCCAGCAGCCTTCAAACAGGGGACTATGGCTACACCTTC. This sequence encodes CASSLQTGDYGYTF.

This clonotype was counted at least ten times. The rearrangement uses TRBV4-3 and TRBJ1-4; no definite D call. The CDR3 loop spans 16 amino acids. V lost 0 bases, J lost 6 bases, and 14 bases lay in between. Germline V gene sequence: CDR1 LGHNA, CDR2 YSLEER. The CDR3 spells CASSQDSAVEDEKLFF. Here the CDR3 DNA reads TGCGCCAGCAGCCAAGATTCTGCGGTGGAGGATGAAAAACTGTTTTTT.

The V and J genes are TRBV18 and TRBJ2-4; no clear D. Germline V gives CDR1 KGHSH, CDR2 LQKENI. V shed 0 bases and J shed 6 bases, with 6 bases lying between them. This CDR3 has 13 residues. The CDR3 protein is CASSPPVVNIQYF. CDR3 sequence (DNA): TGTGCCAGCTCACCACCGGTCGTAAACATTCAGTACTTC.

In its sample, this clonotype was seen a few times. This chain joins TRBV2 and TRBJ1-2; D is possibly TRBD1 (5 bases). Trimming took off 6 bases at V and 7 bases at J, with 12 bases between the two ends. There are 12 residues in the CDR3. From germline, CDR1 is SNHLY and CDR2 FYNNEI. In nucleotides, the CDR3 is TGTGCCAGCAGGGGGGATGTTTCTGGCTACACCTTC. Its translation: CASRGDVSGYTF. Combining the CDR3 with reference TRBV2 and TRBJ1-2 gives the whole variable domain EPEVTQTPSHQVTQMGQEVILRCVPISNHLYFYWYRQILGQKVEFLVSFYNNEISEKSEIFDDQFSVERPDGSNFTLKIRSTKLEDSAMYFCASRGDVSGYTFGSGTRLTVV.

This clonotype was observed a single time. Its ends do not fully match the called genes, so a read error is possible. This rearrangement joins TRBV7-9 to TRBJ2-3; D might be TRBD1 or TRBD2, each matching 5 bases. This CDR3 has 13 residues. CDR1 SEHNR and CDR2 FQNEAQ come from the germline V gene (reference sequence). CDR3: CASTHGATDTQNF. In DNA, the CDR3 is TGTGCCAGCACCCACGGGGCCACAGATACGCAGAATTTT.

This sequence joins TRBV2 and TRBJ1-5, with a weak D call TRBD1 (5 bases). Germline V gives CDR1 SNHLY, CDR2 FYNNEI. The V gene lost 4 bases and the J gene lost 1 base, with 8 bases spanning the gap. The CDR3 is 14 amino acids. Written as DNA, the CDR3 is TGTGCCAGCAGTGCGGGACCGAGCAATCAGCCCCAGCATTTT. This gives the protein CASSAGPSNQPQHF.

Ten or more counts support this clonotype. The CDR3 spells CASSPGRYTEAFF. For the CDR3, the DNA is TGTGCCAGCAGTCCGGGGAGGTACACTGAAGCTTTCTTT. This sequence joins TRBV25-1 and TRBJ1-1; D is unclear. The CDR3 spans 13 residues. V lost 5 bases, J lost 3 bases, and 10 bases lay in between. Germline V gene sequence: CDR1 MGHDK, CDR2 SYGVNS. The whole variable domain, filled in from reference TRBV25-1 and TRBJ1-1, reads EADIYQTPRYLVIGTGKKITLECSQTMGHDKMYWYQQDPGMELHLIHYSYGVNSTEKGDLSSESTVSRIRTEHFPLTLESARPSHTSQYLCASSPGRYTEAFFGQGTRLTVV.

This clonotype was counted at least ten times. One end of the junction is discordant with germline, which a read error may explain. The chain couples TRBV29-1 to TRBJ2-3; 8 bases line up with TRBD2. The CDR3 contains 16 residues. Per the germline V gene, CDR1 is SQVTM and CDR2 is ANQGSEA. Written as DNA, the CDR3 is TGCAGCGGTGAACTGGGCCAGCGGGAGAGCACAGATACGCAGTATTTT. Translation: CSGELGQRESTDTQYF.

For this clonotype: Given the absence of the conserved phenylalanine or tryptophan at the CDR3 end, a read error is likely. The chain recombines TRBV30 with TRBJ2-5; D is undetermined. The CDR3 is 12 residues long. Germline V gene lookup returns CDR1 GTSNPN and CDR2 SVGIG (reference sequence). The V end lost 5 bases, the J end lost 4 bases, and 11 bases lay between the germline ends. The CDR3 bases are TGTGCCTGGTCCCCTGCCGCAGAGACCCAGTACTCC. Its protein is CAWSPAAETQYS.

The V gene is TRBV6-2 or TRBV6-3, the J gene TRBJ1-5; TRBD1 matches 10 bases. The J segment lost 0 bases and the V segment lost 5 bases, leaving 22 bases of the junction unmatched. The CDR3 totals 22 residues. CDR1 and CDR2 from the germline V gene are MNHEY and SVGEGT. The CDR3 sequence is CASSDQPRDRGYFEYSNQPQHF. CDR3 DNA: TGTGCCAGCAGTGATCAACCCCGGGACAGGGGATATTTTGAGTATAGCAATCAGCCCCAGCATTTT.